The clone carrying this TCR beta chain occurred many times. Exclusions: uncontrolled infection, other autoimmune disease, pregnancy, lactation. The source of the sample is a study of T cells in Graves' hyperthyroidism and ophthalmopathy. TCR beta CDR3 regions were amplified from RNA. The HTBI primer set served for first-round RT-PCR of the TCR CDR3. TCRdb reanalysed the multiplex PCR reads using MiXCR and keeps one entry per CDR3 protein. Here the sample spans more than 500,000 distinct CDR3 sequences, around 15% being singletons. The junction had 0 bases not matched to a gene; V was cut back by 1 base and J by 4 bases. From germline, CDR1 is SNHLY and CDR2 FYNNEI. The CDR3 runs 15 residues.

The chain is built from TRBV2 and TRBJ2-3, with 12 bases identical to TRBD2. The TCR was taken from a woman in her 30s with Graves' hyperthyroidism. Sequencing was done on a sample of blood. The CDR3, as DNA: TGTGCCAGCAGTGAAGGACTAGCGGGAGCAGATACGCAGTATTTT. Translated, it gives CASSEGLAGADTQYF.